This TCR beta chain comes out of a study of T cell responses to AZD1222 COVID-19 vaccine. General study findings and limits: Distributed over spike, vaccine-associated CD4 TCRs predominated at 160-218 and 743-854. Only a handful of AZD1222 recipients were seropositive at baseline.

Profiling relied on immunoSEQ multiplex PCR, and the TCRdb table lists in-frame clones only, not all of them. The table includes some 200,000 clones, approximately 90% detected once. As for this clone: Its antigen is not known.

The specimen was peripheral blood, collected on day 0 of AZD1222 vaccination. The TCR comes from an adult in good health.

This CDR3 is CASSLLGAGEETQYF. The CDR3 DNA follows: TGTGCCAGCAGTTTATTAGGAGCGGGGGAGGAGACCCAGTACTTC. The chain combines TRBV27 with TRBJ2-5, with 8 bases identical to TRBD2. Germline CDR1 and CDR2: MNHEY and SMNVEV (reference sequence). The CDR3 has 15 residues. J gave up 5 bases and V 1 base, and 6 bases lay outside the gene matches.